These T cell receptor beta chains were read from a single sample in a study of shared clonotypes between healthy human individuals. Produced via immunoSEQ multiplex PCR; TCRdb's table is partial and in-frame only. The top ten clones hold about 1.5% of a sample with some 1 million clones, about 77% of them seen once. The sample comprised memory CD4+ T cells sorted from blood. All receptors come from a man aged 18-30 years in good health. The CDR3 runs from the conserved cysteine through the conserved F or W. A D gene is named only where the DNA matches it firmly. The listing skips clone size in some rows; elsewhere it reads once, few, many or a size class.

v_gene	abundance	j_gene	d_gene	CDR3nt	CDR3aa
TRBV18	.	TRBJ2-1	TRBD1	TGTGCCAGCTCACGATGGGACAGGGGCAGGATTGAGCAGTTCTTC	CASSRWDRGRIEQFF
TRBV4-3	.	TRBJ2-3	TRBD2	TGCGCCAGCAGCCAAGACTGGGGGAGACTAGCGGGTCAATCAGATACGCAGTATTTT	CASSQDWGRLAGQSDTQYF
TRBV7-9	.	TRBJ2-7	TRBD1	TGTGCCAGCAGCAACCTGCCGGGACAGGGCTACGAGCAGTACTTC	CASSNLPGQGYEQYF
TRBV18	.	TRBJ2-7	.	TGTGCCAGCTCACCCCCCGGAGCCTTGCCCTACGAGCAGTACTTC	CASSPPGALPYEQYF
TRBV4-2	few	TRBJ2-3	TRBD2	TGTGCCAGCAGCCAGGCTAGCGGGGGGGCCTTAGATACGCAGTATTTT	CASSQASGGALDTQYF
TRBV5-1	many	TRBJ1-2	TRBD1	TGCGCCAGCAGCCCTTTCACAGGGGGAAACTATGGCTACACCTTC	CASSPFTGGNYGYTF
TRBV6-1	.	TRBJ2-1	.	TGTGCCAGCAGTGAAGTTGGGGCAGGGAGTAGGGCCTACAATGAGCAGTTCTTC	CASSEVGAGSRAYNEQFF
TRBV10-3	.	TRBJ2-1	.	TGTGCCGCCACGTGGGGCAATGAGCAGTTCTTC	CAATWGNEQFF
TRBV7-2	many	TRBJ2-1	TRBD2	TGTGCCAGCAGCCCTCCAGGTAGCGGGAGGCAGTTCTTC	CASSPPGSGRQFF
TRBV30	.	TRBJ1-1	.	TGTGCCTGGAAAAATGGGGGCAGCTATAACACTGAAGCTTTCTTT	CAWKNGGSYNTEAFF
TRBV5-1	.	TRBJ2-2	TRBD1	TGCGCCAGCAGTTTGCGACAGGGGAACACCGGGGAGCTGTTTTTT	CASSLRQGNTGELFF
TRBV5-1	.	TRBJ1-2	.	TGCGCCAGCAGCTTGGAGAACTGGGGGGACTACACCTTC	CASSLENWGDYTF
TRBV15	.	TRBJ1-4	.	TGTGCCACCAGCAGAGGGGGGTTAACTAATGAAAAACTGTTTTTT	CATSRGGLTNEKLFF
TRBV7-2	.	TRBJ2-1	TRBD2	TGTGCCAGCAGCTGGGGGACTAGCGGGAGGGAAGATGAGCAGTTCTTC	CASSWGTSGREDEQFF